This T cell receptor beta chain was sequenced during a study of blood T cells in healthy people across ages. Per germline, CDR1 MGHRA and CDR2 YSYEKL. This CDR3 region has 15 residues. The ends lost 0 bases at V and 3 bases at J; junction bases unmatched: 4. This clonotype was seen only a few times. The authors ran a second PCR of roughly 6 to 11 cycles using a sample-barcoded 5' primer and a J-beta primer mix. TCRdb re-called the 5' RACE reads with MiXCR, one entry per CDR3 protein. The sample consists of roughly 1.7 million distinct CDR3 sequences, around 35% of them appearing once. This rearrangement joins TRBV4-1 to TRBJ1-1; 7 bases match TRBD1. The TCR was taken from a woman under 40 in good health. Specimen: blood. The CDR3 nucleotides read TGCGCCAGCAGCCAAGAAGGGCAGGGGGACACTGAAGCTTTCTTT. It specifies CASSQEGQGDTEAFF.